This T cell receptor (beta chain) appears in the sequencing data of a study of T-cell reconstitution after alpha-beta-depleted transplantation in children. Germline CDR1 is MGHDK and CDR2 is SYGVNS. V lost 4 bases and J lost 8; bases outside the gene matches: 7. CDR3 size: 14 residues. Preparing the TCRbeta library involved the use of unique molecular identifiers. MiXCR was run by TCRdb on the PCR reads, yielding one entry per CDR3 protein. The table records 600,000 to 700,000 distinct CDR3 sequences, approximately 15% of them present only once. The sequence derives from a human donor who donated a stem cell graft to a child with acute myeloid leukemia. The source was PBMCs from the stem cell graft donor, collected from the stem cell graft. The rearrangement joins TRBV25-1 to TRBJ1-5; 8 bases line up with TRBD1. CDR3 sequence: CASSGTGGSKPQHF. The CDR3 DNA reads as TGTGCCAGCAGTGGTACAGGGGGATCAAAGCCCCAGCATTTT.